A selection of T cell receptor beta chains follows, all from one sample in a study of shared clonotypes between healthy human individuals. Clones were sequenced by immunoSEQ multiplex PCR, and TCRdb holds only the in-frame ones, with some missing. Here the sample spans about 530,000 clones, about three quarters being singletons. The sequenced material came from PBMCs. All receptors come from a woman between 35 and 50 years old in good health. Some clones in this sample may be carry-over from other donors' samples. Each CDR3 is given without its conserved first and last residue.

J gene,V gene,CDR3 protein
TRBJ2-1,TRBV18,ASSPGVSSGYNEQF
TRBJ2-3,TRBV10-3,ATNGQGVMGDTQY
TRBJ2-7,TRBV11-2,ASRTTRAYEQY
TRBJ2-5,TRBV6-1,ASSEGARKTQY
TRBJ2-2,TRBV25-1,ASSEFGQGPTGELF
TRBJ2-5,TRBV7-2,ASSSLRQGPQETQY
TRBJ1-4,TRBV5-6,ASSSRTETLNEKLF
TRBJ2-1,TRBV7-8,ASSSGTSGEYNEQF
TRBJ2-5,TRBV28,ASSLTTYQY
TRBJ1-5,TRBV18,ASSPGAWGNQPQH
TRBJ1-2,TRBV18,ASSPGLYGYT
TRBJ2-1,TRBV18,ASSPWVAGDNEQF
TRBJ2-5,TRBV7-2,ASNTAGTSVETQY
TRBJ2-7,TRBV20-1,SARYKSEQY
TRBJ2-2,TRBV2,ASNSWGENTGELF
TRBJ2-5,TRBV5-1,ASSLTGQGAQETQY
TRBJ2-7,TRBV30,AWTPGGSAYEQY
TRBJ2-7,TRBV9,ASSVGQGARREQY
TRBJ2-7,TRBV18,ASSPGLGNIYEQY
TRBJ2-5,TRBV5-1,ASSSSPGQETQY
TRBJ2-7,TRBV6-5,ASSYSAIYYEQY
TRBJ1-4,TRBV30,AWGKGIDNGKLF
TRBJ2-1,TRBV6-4,ASSDSNLGEQF
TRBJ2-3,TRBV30,ASTASTDTQY
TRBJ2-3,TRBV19,ASSTTSGSSDTQY
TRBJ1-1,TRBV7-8,ASSPVGIGTEAF
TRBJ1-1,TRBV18,ASSPGQGTEAF
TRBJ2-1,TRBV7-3,ASSLSPANEQF
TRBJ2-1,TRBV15,ATSRDRGYNEQF
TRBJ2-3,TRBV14,ASSQDSWGLGDTQY
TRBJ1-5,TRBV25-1,ASSDSNQPQH
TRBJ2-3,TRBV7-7,ASSKESTDTQY
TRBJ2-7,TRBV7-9,ASSGGTGLYEQY
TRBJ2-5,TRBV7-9,ASSLLAGGVTQY
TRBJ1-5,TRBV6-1,ASRKQGSSNQPQH
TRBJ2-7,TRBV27,ASSRSGRGYEQY
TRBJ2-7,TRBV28,ASRGGLAVSYEQY
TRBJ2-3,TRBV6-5,ASTPPGEDTQY
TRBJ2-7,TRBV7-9,ASSLQVDSGEQY
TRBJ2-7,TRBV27,ASSFGRGYYEQY
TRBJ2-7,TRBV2,ASLGTSGSERSYEQY
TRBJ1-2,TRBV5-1,ASSSLQGSGGYT
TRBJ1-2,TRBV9,ASSPDRGIYGYT
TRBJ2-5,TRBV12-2,ASRLNWGETQY
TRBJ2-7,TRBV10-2,ASSPWGVYEQY
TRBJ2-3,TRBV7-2,ASSLVVQRPTDTQY